Each of the 22 T cell receptor beta chains below was sequenced from the same sample in a study of control samples from healthy donors and cancer patients. Some clones are missing from TCRdb's copy, which holds only in-frame ones; the method was immunoSEQ multiplex PCR. The data show 65,000 to 85,000 clones, more than 75% seen once. The sequencing sample was made of PBMCs. Source of these receptors: a woman aged 45 to 65 with head and neck cancer.

V is TRBV6-6 and J is TRBJ1-5, with 8 bases that match TRBD1. Germline-derived CDR1 and CDR2 are MNHNY and SVGAGI (reference sequence). This CDR3 is built from 13 residues. The J segment lost 7 bases and the V segment lost 5 bases, leaving 4 bases of the junction unmatched. The CDR3 nucleotides are TGTGCCAGCAGTACGACAGGGGCCCAGCCCCAGCATTTT. As protein: CASSTTGAQPQHF.

DNA of the CDR3: TGTGCCAGTAGTATAGTGCGGGACAGAGATAATGAAAAACTGTTTTTT. Translating it yields CASSIVRDRDNEKLFF. The chain recombines TRBV19 with TRBJ1-4, with 7 bases matching TRBD1. The germline CDR1 and CDR2 sequences are LNHDA and SQIVND (reference sequence). J lost 4 bases, V lost 1 base, and 6 bases had no gene match. The CDR3 has 16 amino acids.

This clone has more than one count but fewer than ten. The chain links TRBV5-4 to TRBJ2-1; perhaps D is TRBD1 or TRBD2 (5 bases each). The length of the CDR3 is 14 residues. Between the trimmed V and J ends, which lost 0 bases and 8 bases, there was a span of 12 bases. Germline loops: CDR1 SGHNT, CDR2 YYREEE (reference sequence). In nucleotides, the CDR3 is TGTGCCAGCAGCTTGGAGGTGGGGGTGCATGAGCAGTTCTTC. Translation gives CASSLEVGVHEQFF.

The chain recombines TRBV6-5 with TRBJ1-1; no firm D call. The CDR3 is 13 residues long. Trimming shortened V by 5 bases and J by 0 bases, and 7 bases separated the two germline ends. Germline V CDR1 and CDR2: MNHEY, SVGAGI. CDR3 sequence: CASSPTLNTEAFF. Here the CDR3 DNA reads TGTGCCAGCAGTCCGACCTTGAACACTGAAGCTTTCTTT.

The chain is built from TRBV13 and TRBJ2-3; D is uncertain. The CDR3 spans 15 residues. CDR1 is PRHDT, CDR2 FYEKMQ, per germline (reference sequence). The V end was cut by 0 bases, the J end by 0 bases, with 7 bases between. The CDR3 DNA sequence: TGTGCCAGCAGCTTAGGTTTCCACAGCACAGATACGCAGTATTTT. Its translation is CASSLGFHSTDTQYF. The whole variable domain, filled in from reference TRBV13 and TRBJ2-3, reads AAGVIQSPRHLIKEKRETATLKCYPIPRHDTVYWYQQGPGQDPQFLISFYEKMQSDKGSIPDRFSAQQFSDYHSELNMSSLELGDSALYFCASSLGFHSTDTQYFGPGTRLTVL.

The chain is built from TRBV6-1 and TRBJ1-5; TRBD1 might be the D (5 bases). The CDR3 is made up of 16 amino acids. Deletions cut 4 bases from V and 2 bases from J, with 15 bases between. The germline CDR1 and CDR2 sequences are MNHNS and SASEGT. The CDR3 loop reads CASSGGEWGGNQPQHF. As DNA, the CDR3 is TGTGCCAGCAGTGGGGGGGAGTGGGGTGGCAATCAGCCCCAGCATTTT.

The chain links TRBV5-4 to TRBJ1-6; weak D call: TRBD1 (6 bases). The CDR3 covers 12 residues. V lost 4 bases and J 16 bases, leaving 15 bases between the germline ends. Per germline, CDR1 SGHNT and CDR2 YYREEE (reference sequence). The CDR3 sequence: CASSPTTGPLHF. The CDR3 DNA sequence: TGTGCCAGCAGCCCTACGACAGGTCCTCTCCACTTT. Drawing the rest from reference TRBV5-4 and TRBJ1-6, the complete variable domain is ETGVTQSPTHLIKTRGQQVTLRCSSQSGHNTVSWYQQALGQGPQFIFQYYREEENGRGNFPPRFSGLQFPNYSSELNVNALELDDSALYLCASSPTTGPLHFGNGTRLTVT.

The genes are TRBV10-1 and TRBJ2-3, with 7 bases that match TRBD2. V trimming: 2 bases; J trimming: 1 base; junction bases outside the gene matches: 18. This CDR3 has 20 amino acids. The germline gives CDR1 WNHNN, CDR2 SYGVQD (reference sequence). In DNA, the CDR3 is TGCGCCAGCAGTGAGGCCGGGCCCAGCGGGGTATTTCTTCGCACAGATACGCAGTATTTT. The encoded protein is CASSEAGPSGVFLRTDTQYF.

The V gene is TRBV6-6, the J gene TRBJ2-2; 8 nucleotides agree with TRBD1. This CDR3 is built from 15 residues. The germline V gene encodes CDR1 MNHNY and CDR2 SVGAGI (reference sequence). V was clipped by 4 bases and J by 1 base; unmatched bases: 2. The CDR3 DNA sequence: TGTGCCAGCAGTTCCGGACAGGGGAACACCGGGGAGCTGTTTTTT. This translates into CASSSGQGNTGELFF.

The chain has TRBV30 and TRBJ1-4; no clear D gene. The CDR3 length is 13 residues. CDR1 is GTSNPN, CDR2 SVGIG, per germline (reference sequence). Between the trimmed V and J ends, which lost 2 bases and 4 bases, there was a span of 8 bases. CDR3 in DNA: TGTGCCTGGAGTCTGCTCTTTAATGAAAAACTGTTTTTT. Its translation: CAWSLLFNEKLFF.

V is TRBV20-1 and J is TRBJ2-5, with D possibly being TRBD1 (5 bases). The ends were cut back, 8 bases at V and 2 bases at J, with 9 bases in the middle. This CDR3 comprises 11 residues. Germline V gene data show CDR1 as DFQATT and CDR2 as SNEGSKA (reference sequence). CDR3 sequence: CSCHRQETQYF. The DNA of the CDR3 is TGCAGTTGTCACAGGCAAGAGACCCAGTACTTC.

The rearrangement links TRBV3-1 (or the pseudogene TRBV3-2) to TRBJ1-2; D ambiguous. Germline V gene data show CDR1 as LGHDT and CDR2 as YNNKEL (reference sequence). The CDR3 is made up of 12 amino acids. The V end was cut by 2 bases, the J end by 6 bases, with 7 bases between. The CDR3 DNA reads TGTGCCAGCAGCCAATCGTTTGATGGCTACACCTTC. Translation: CASSQSFDGYTF.

V is TRBV5-1 and J is TRBJ2-3; the D is unclear. Looked up from germline, CDR1 is SGHRS and CDR2 is YFSETQ. CDR3 length equals 14 residues. Between the trimmed V and J ends, which lost 5 bases and 1 base, there was a span of 11 bases. In nucleotides, the CDR3 is TGCGCCAGCAGACCCCGGGTGGGCACAGATACGCAGTATTTT. This translates into CASRPRVGTDTQYF.

The rearrangement joins TRBV5-1 to TRBJ2-3; D gene unclear. V gave up 6 bases and J gave up 1 base, with 9 bases separating them. The germline CDR1 and CDR2 sequences are SGHRS and YFSETQ. The CDR3 loop spans 13 amino acids. The CDR3 nucleotides are TGCGCCAGCACCCCAGACGGCACAGATACGCAGTATTTT. It codes for CASTPDGTDTQYF.

In its sample, this clone was seen a few times. V gene TRBV5-4 combines with J gene TRBJ2-1; no definite D call. Trimming took 4 bases from V and 0 from J, leaving 8 bases between them. Germline CDR1 is SGHNT and CDR2 is YYREEE (reference sequence). The CDR3 contains 14 residues. CDR3 sequence: CASSLSSSYNEQFF. In DNA, the CDR3 is TGTGCCAGCAGCCTAAGCAGCTCCTACAATGAGCAGTTCTTC.

This chain uses TRBV9 with TRBJ2-1; D possibly corresponds to TRBD2 (5 bases). Germline V lookup: CDR1 SGDLS, CDR2 YYNGEE. The CDR3 has 16 residues. V was trimmed by 4 bases and J by 1 base, leaving 15 bases between them. CDR3 region: CASSSRPRRSYNEQFF. In DNA, the CDR3 is TGTGCCAGCAGCTCCCGGCCCAGGAGGTCCTACAATGAGCAGTTCTTC.

This clone was observed a few times. The CDR3: CASSEARGLGSPLHF. Written as DNA, the CDR3 is TGTGCCAGCAGTGAAGCTAGGGGGCTCGGATCACCCCTCCACTTT. The gene calls are TRBV2 and TRBJ1-6; TRBD1 aligns across 7 bases. Germline V gene data show CDR1 as SNHLY and CDR2 as FYNNEI. This CDR3 has 15 residues. The ends lost 0 bases at V and 10 bases at J; junction bases unmatched: 6.

The chain combines TRBV28 with TRBJ2-3; D may correspond to TRBD1 or TRBD2 (5 bases each). CDR1 is MDHEN, CDR2 SYDVKM, per germline. CDR3 length equals 15 residues. V lost 5 bases and J lost 1, with 13 bases in between. CDR3 DNA sequence: TGTGCCAGCAGTCCCGGGACCGAGGGCACAGATACGCAGTATTTT. Amino acid sequence: CASSPGTEGTDTQYF.

The CDR3 is CASSQVRAAEQFF. In DNA, the CDR3 is TGTGCCAGCAGCCAAGTTAGGGCAGCTGAGCAGTTCTTC. The chain carries TRBV14 and TRBJ2-1; the D is unclear. Germline assignment: CDR1 SGHDN and CDR2 FVKESK. V lost 1 base and J 9 bases, leaving 10 bases between the germline ends. The CDR3 is 13 amino acids.

This clone has just one count. The chain combines TRBV5-1 with TRBJ2-3, with D tentatively TRBD2 (5 bases). Germline values: CDR1 SGHRS, CDR2 YFSETQ. Trimming took off 0 bases at V and 2 bases at J, with 13 bases between the two ends. The CDR3 runs to 16 residues. CDR3 in DNA: TGCGCCAGCAGCTTGGGCCAACTAGTTTCCACAGATACGCAGTATTTT. It yields the protein CASSLGQLVSTDTQYF. Supplemented by reference TRBV5-1 and TRBJ2-3, the full variable domain reads KAGVTQTPRYLIKTRGQQVTLSCSPISGHRSVSWYQQTPGQGLQFLFEYFSETQRNKGNFPGRFSGRQFSNSRSEMNVSTLELGDSALYLCASSLGQLVSTDTQYFGPGTRLTVL.

The rearrangement links TRBV7-9 to TRBJ1-1; tentative D call: TRBD1 (6 bases). Germline values: CDR1 SEHNR, CDR2 FQNEAQ (reference sequence). This CDR3 has 16 residues. V lost 4 bases and J lost 4, with 19 bases in between. The CDR3 bases are TGTGCCAGCAGCTCAAGTGGCGGGGGCTGGCCCACTGAAGCTTTCTTT. Its translation is CASSSSGGGWPTEAFF.

This clone was counted a few times. The rearrangement uses TRBV19 and TRBJ1-1; D uncertain. Trimming shortened V by 5 bases and J by 0 bases, and 19 bases separated the two germline ends. The CDR3 contains 17 residues. Germline CDR1 and CDR2: LNHDA and SQIVND (reference sequence). As DNA, the CDR3 is TGTGCCAGTAGTCCGGGCAGGAGACTAATTATGAACACTGAAGCTTTCTTT. Amino acid sequence: CASSPGRRLIMNTEAFF.